What follows is one T cell receptor beta chain and its context. The data originate from a study of shared clonotypes between healthy human individuals. Trimming removed 5 bases at V and 7 bases at J, with 20 bases between. CDR3 length: 15 residues. Per germline, CDR1 MDHEN and CDR2 SYDVKM. There were only Caucasian adults among the donors, and all lived in Nashville, Tennessee. CD4+ cells yielded CD45RA+ naive and CD45RA-negative memory subsets. The assay was run at deep level. Repertoires were generated with immunoSEQ multiplex PCR, while TCRdb's copy carries only in-frame clones and drops some. The table lists 740,000 or so clones, less than 80% of them singletons.

The rearrangement links TRBV28 to TRBJ2-5; D call uncertain. Source material: memory CD4+ T cells sorted from blood. Regarding subset: CD45RA-negative fraction. The sequence derives from a woman younger than 45 in good health. In nucleotides, the CDR3 is TGTGCCAGCAGTACCAAAAGGACCTCGGTCTTGACCCAGTACTTC. Encoded protein: CASSTKRTSVLTQYF.